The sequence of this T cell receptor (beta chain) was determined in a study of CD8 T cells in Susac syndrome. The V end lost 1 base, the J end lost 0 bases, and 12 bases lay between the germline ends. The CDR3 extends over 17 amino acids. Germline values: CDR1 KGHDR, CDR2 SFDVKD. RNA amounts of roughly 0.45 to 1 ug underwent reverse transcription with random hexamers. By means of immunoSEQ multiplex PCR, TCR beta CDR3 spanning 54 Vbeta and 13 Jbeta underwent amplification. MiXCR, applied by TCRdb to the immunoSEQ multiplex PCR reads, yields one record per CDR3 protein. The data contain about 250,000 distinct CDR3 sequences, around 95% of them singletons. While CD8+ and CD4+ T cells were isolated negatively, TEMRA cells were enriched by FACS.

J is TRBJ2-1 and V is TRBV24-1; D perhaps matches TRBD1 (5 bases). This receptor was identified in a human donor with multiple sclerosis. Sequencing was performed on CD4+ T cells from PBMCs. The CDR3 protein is CATSDFNQGSSYNEQFF. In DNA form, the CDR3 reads TGTGCCACCAGTGATTTTAACCAGGGCAGCTCCTACAATGAGCAGTTCTTC.